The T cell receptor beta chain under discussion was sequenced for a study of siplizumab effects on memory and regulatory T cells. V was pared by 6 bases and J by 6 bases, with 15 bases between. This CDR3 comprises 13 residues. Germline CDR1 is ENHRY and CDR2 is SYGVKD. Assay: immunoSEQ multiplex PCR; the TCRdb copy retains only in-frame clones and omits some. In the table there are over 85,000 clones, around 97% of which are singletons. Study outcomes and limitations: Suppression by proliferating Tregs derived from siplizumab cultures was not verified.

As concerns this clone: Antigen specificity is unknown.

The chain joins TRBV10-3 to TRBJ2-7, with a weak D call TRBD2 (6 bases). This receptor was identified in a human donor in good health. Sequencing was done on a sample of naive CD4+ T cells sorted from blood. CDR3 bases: TGTGCCATCAGAGACCTTACTAGCTCCGAGCAGTACTTC. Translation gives CAIRDLTSSEQYF.